Presented here are 27 T cell receptor beta chains from one specimen sequenced in a study of cytomegalovirus exposure and HLA in healthy donors. PCR involved 60 Vbeta and 13 Jbeta primers. The repertoire was sequenced with immunoSEQ multiplex PCR; TCRdb's copy has only in-frame clones and lacks some. The sample lists approximately 170,000 clones, about 75% occurring once. The specimen was PBMCs. Every receptor here comes from a man between 18 and 29 years old in good health and CMV-seropositive.

The gene calls are TRBV6-5 and TRBJ1-3, with 7 nucleotides matching TRBD1. The CDR3 loop spans 14 amino acids. V shed 6 bases, J shed 2 bases, and the junction held 4 bases outside the gene matches. CDR1 MNHEY and CDR2 SVGAGI come from the germline V gene. The DNA of the CDR3 is TGTGCCAGCAGGCGCAGGGGGGCTGGAAACACCATATATTTT. Protein product: CASRRRGAGNTIYF.

This chain uses TRBV5-1 with TRBJ1-2; D not resolved. Germline loops: CDR1 SGHRS, CDR2 YFSETQ. CDR3 size: 12 residues. Trimming left V 1 base short and J 8 bases short, with 9 bases between. The CDR3 bases are TGCGCCAGCAGCTTGAGTAGTACCGGCTACACCTTC. Its protein is CASSLSSTGYTF.

This clone came up once. The chain couples TRBV2 to TRBJ1-2; 10 bases align to TRBD1. The length of the CDR3 is 15 residues. CDR1 SNHLY and CDR2 FYNNEI come from the germline V gene. V lost 4 bases and J lost 6; bases outside the gene matches: 8. The CDR3 DNA sequence: TGTGCCAGCAGTGTTTACGTGGGGACAGGGGATGGCTACACCTTC. Translation gives CASSVYVGTGDGYTF.

The CDR3: CASSLLRQGSEKLFF. The CDR3 DNA sequence: TGTGCCAGCAGCTTGTTAAGGCAGGGATCTGAAAAACTGTTTTTT. This chain connects TRBV5-6 to TRBJ1-4; the D gene is possibly TRBD1 (5 bases). This CDR3 spans 15 amino acids. V was pared by 1 base and J by 7 bases, with 14 bases between. The germline gives CDR1 SGHDT, CDR2 YYEEEE.

This CDR3 is CASSPLAGLGGNEQFF. CDR3 DNA: TGTGCCAGCTCACCACTAGCGGGACTAGGGGGCAATGAGCAGTTCTTC. The chain employs TRBV18 and TRBJ2-1; 8 bases align to TRBD2. The trim removed 1 base at V and 6 bases at J, leaving 8 bases unmatched. The CDR3 is 16 amino acids. CDR1 and CDR2 (germline): KGHSH, LQKENI.

In its sample, this clone was seen a few times. V is TRBV28 and J is TRBJ2-5; 8 nucleotides align to TRBD1. After removal of 4 bases from V and 4 bases from J, the junction contained 17 bases not matched to a gene. Germline V gene lookup returns CDR1 MDHEN and CDR2 SYDVKM. This CDR3 comprises 18 residues. In DNA, the CDR3 is TGTGCCAGCAGTTCACCCGCGGGGACAGGCGCAGGGAGAGAGACCCAGTACTTC. The encoded protein is CASSSPAGTGAGRETQYF.

The chain is built from TRBV14 and TRBJ1-2; 7 bases align to TRBD1. Germline-derived CDR1 and CDR2 are SGHDN and FVKESK. The CDR3 has 13 amino acids. The junction had 6 bases not matched to a gene; V was cut back by 4 bases and J by 7 bases. This CDR3 is CASSPTGVGGYTF. The CDR3 DNA reads as TGTGCCAGCAGCCCTACAGGGGTGGGTGGCTACACCTTC.

This chain connects TRBV5-5 to TRBJ1-1, with D unresolved. CDR3 length: 14 residues. The V and J ends lost 0 bases and 1 base respectively, with 7 bases between them. Germline V gene data show CDR1 as SGHKS and CDR2 as YYEKEE (reference sequence). As DNA, the CDR3 is TGTGCCAGCAGCTTGGGTCAAAAGAACACTGAAGCTTTCTTT. It translates to CASSLGQKNTEAFF.

The rearrangement joins TRBV5-1 to TRBJ2-5; TRBD2 matches at 15 bases. After removal of 6 bases from V and 5 bases from J, the junction contained 14 bases not matched to a gene. The CDR3 is made up of 18 amino acids. Germline V gene lookup returns CDR1 SGHRS and CDR2 YFSETQ. CDR3 in DNA: TGCGCCAGCACTGGATCGGGACTAGCGGGAGGAATGGGCGAGACCCAGTACTTC. Residues: CASTGSGLAGGMGETQYF.

This CDR3 is CASSSLEHTEAFF. The CDR3 region has the DNA TGTGCCAGCAGCTCCTTAGAGCACACTGAAGCTTTCTTT. The V call is TRBV7-2, the J call TRBJ1-1; D is unclear. Germline CDR1 SGHTA, CDR2 FQGNSA. The germline V and J ends were trimmed by 4 bases and 3 bases, with 9 bases remaining between them. This CDR3 spans 13 amino acids.

The gene calls are TRBV27 and TRBJ1-5; D is unresolved. CDR1 MNHEY and CDR2 SMNVEV come from the germline V gene (reference sequence). Trimming took off 6 bases at V and 2 bases at J, with 11 bases between the two ends. The CDR3 contains 14 residues. This chain's CDR3 is CASSPDGGNQPQHF. In DNA, the CDR3 is TGTGCCAGCAGCCCGGACGGGGGCAATCAGCCCCAGCATTTT.

This chain joins TRBV6-1 and TRBJ2-2; 9 nucleotides match TRBD2. The CDR3 is made up of 14 amino acids. Per the germline V gene, CDR1 is MNHNS and CDR2 is SASEGT. Trimming took 1 base from V and 7 from J; bases not matched to a gene: 1. CDR3 sequence reads: CASSEVREGGELFF. The DNA of the CDR3 is TGTGCCAGCAGTGAAGTGCGGGAGGGCGGGGAGCTGTTTTTT.

The chain joins TRBV15 to TRBJ1-4, with D perhaps matching TRBD1 (6 bases). The CDR3 runs 15 residues. CDR1 is LNHNV, CDR2 YYDKDF, per germline (reference sequence). V was pared by 3 bases and J by 4 bases, with 12 bases between. CDR3 amino acids: CATSRTGQLNEKLFF. The CDR3 coding sequence is TGTGCCACCAGCAGGACGGGACAACTTAATGAAAAACTGTTTTTT.

The chain joins TRBV7-6 to TRBJ2-7; TRBD1 is a possible D gene (5 bases). Germline assignment: CDR1 SGHVS and CDR2 FNYEAQ. Deletions cut 5 bases from V and 3 bases from J, with 11 bases between. The CDR3 is made up of 13 amino acids. The CDR3 is CASSRDRNYEQYV. In DNA, the CDR3 is TGTGCCAGCAGCAGAGACAGAAACTACGAGCAGTACGTC.

This chain joins TRBV2 and TRBJ2-1; 10 bases line up with TRBD2. The CDR3 is made up of 16 amino acids. CDR1 is SNHLY, CDR2 FYNNEI, per germline. Losses at the gene ends were 4 bases for V and 1 base for J; bases not matched to a gene: 4. CDR3 protein: CASSASGRASYNEQFF. The DNA for the CDR3 is TGTGCCAGCAGTGCAAGCGGGAGGGCATCCTACAATGAGCAGTTCTTC.

The rearrangement joins TRBV9 to TRBJ2-3, with 7 bases identical to TRBD2. CDR3 size: 16 residues. Losses at the gene ends were 4 bases for V and 6 bases for J; bases not matched to a gene: 14. CDR1 and CDR2 (germline): SGDLS, YYNGEE. CDR3 protein: CASSPSTSRMGDTQYF. Written as DNA, the CDR3 is TGTGCCAGCAGCCCATCGACTAGCCGCATGGGGGATACGCAGTATTTT.

The J gene is TRBJ1-1, the V gene TRBV5-1; D not certain. The germline gives CDR1 SGHRS, CDR2 YFSETQ. This CDR3 is built from 15 residues. The V end lost 3 bases, the J end lost 3 bases, and 15 bases lay between the germline ends. CDR3 coding DNA: TGCGCCAGCAGCTCCGACTCTACGAAGGACACTGAAGCTTTCTTT. Translation: CASSSDSTKDTEAFF.

The V gene is TRBV4-1, the J gene TRBJ2-1; D might be TRBD2 (5 bases). Per the germline V gene, CDR1 is MGHRA and CDR2 is YSYEKL. The V end was cut by 0 bases, the J end by 8 bases, with 11 bases between. The CDR3 totals 14 residues. CDR3 in amino acids: CASSQESEAYEQFF. CDR3 sequence (DNA): TGCGCCAGCAGCCAAGAGTCGGAGGCGTATGAGCAGTTCTTC.

The table lists this clone with a count of one. This chain links TRBV2 with TRBJ2-7; 7 bases align to TRBD1. This CDR3 spans 12 amino acids. V lost 5 bases and J lost 5; bases outside the gene matches: 3. Germline V gene data show CDR1 as SNHLY and CDR2 as FYNNEI. The CDR3 loop reads CASSWDRDEQYV. DNA for the CDR3: TGTGCCAGCAGTTGGGACAGAGACGAGCAGTACGTC.

This sequence joins TRBV9 and TRBJ2-2; TRBD2 might be the D (7 bases). Germline V CDR1 and CDR2: SGDLS, YYNGEE. The germline V and J ends were trimmed by 0 bases and 4 bases, with 13 bases remaining between them. This CDR3 contains 16 residues. The CDR3, as DNA: TGTGCCAGCAGCGTAGTGGGGGGGCGCAGCACCGGGGAGCTGTTTTTT. Residues: CASSVVGGRSTGELFF.

The V call is TRBV5-5, the J call TRBJ2-7; weak D call: TRBD1 (5 bases). The CDR3 covers 14 residues. Germline CDR1 and CDR2: SGHKS and YYEKEE (reference sequence). V was trimmed by 4 bases and J by 4 bases, leaving 15 bases between them. The CDR3 here is CASSRNQGGYEQYV. The CDR3, as DNA: TGTGCCAGCAGCCGAAATCAGGGTGGGTACGAGCAGTACGTC.

The chain recombines TRBV5-6 with TRBJ1-2; 7 nucleotides match TRBD1. This CDR3 has 14 residues. Germline CDR1 is SGHDT and CDR2 is YYEEEE. The V and J ends lost 2 bases and 8 bases, in that order; junction bases with no gene match: 9. CDR3 in amino acids: CASSLIRDSVGYTF. The CDR3 nucleotides are TGTGCCAGCAGCTTAATCAGGGACAGTGTCGGCTACACCTTC. The whole variable domain, filled in from reference TRBV5-6 and TRBJ1-2, reads DAGVTQSPTHLIKTRGQQVTLRCSPKSGHDTVSWYQQALGQGPQFIFQYYEEEERQRGNFPDRFSGHQFPNYSSELNVNALLLGDSALYLCASSLIRDSVGYTFGSGTRLTVV.

This clone has only one observation. The chain carries TRBV27 and TRBJ1-1; 7 nucleotides agree with TRBD1. The CDR3 contains 14 residues. Germline values: CDR1 MNHEY, CDR2 SMNVEV (reference sequence). J lost 0 bases, V lost 6 bases, and 4 bases had no gene match. In DNA, the CDR3 is TGTGCCAGCAGCCGACAGGGACTGAACACTGAAGCTTTCTTT. This codes for CASSRQGLNTEAFF.

The chain is built from TRBV6-1 and TRBJ1-5; D ambiguous. CDR3 length: 12 residues. Trimming removed 3 bases from V and 4 bases from J, with 4 bases in between. Germline CDR1 reads MNHNS; CDR2 reads SASEGT. Written as DNA, the CDR3 is TGTGCCAGCAGTGACGGGAATCAGCCCCAGCATTTT. It translates to CASSDGNQPQHF.

The chain is built from TRBV19 and TRBJ1-2; D remains ambiguous. Germline V lookup: CDR1 LNHDA, CDR2 SQIVND (reference sequence). V lost 2 bases and J lost 8, with 15 bases in between. The CDR3 extends over 14 amino acids. The CDR3 sequence: CASSIFTASAGYTF. CDR3 nucleotides: TGTGCCAGTAGTATATTCACAGCCTCGGCCGGCTACACCTTC.

The chain recombines TRBV5-8 with TRBJ1-5, with 9 bases fitting TRBD1. Germline V gene lookup returns CDR1 SGHTS and CDR2 YDEGEE. CDR3 length: 19 residues. With V trimmed by 4 bases and J by 3 bases, 17 bases remained unmatched. CDR3 in amino acids: CASSSSPGQGLMDNQPQHF. The DNA for the CDR3 is TGTGCCAGCAGCAGCAGTCCGGGACAGGGTTTAATGGACAATCAGCCCCAGCATTTT.

This clone was found once. The chain has TRBV5-1 and TRBJ2-7; 9 nucleotides match TRBD1. Losses at the gene ends were 0 bases for V and 6 bases for J; bases not matched to a gene: 7. The CDR3 totals 15 residues. Germline V CDR1 and CDR2: SGHRS, YFSETQ. The CDR3 loop reads CASSLAPGQGTEQYV. The CDR3 nucleotides read TGCGCCAGCAGCTTGGCTCCGGGACAGGGAACCGAGCAGTACGTC.